A selection of T cell receptor beta chains follows, all from one sample in a study of lymphopenia after photon versus proton radiotherapy. Generated by immunoSEQ multiplex PCR, the TCRdb table keeps only in-frame clones and is missing some. Of some 70,000 clones in the sample, around 87% were seen once. Sequencing used peripheral blood, obtained from a patient treated with proton-based radiotherapy. All receptors come from an elderly man with esophageal cancer. Each CDR3 is given with its conserved first and last residue. The D gene is left open where the match is weak. Expanded clones get a size class; other rows say once, few or many, or leave the size out.

-	TRBV30	TRBD1	TRBJ1-1	TGTGCCTGGAGACAGGGGGTTGACACTGAAGCTTTCTTT	CAWRQGVDTEAFF
-	TRBV6-6	-	TRBJ1-3	TGTGCCAGCAGTTACAAGACTACTCTTATCCCCATATATTTT	CASSYKTTLIPIYF
-	TRBV6-1	TRBD1	TRBJ1-2	TGTGCCAAGGGACAGGGTAACTATGGCTACACCTTC	CAKGQGNYGYTF
-	TRBV2	-	TRBJ2-5	TGTGCCAGCAGTGCTCTGACAGACCAAGAGACCCAGTACTTC	CASSALTDQETQYF
-	TRBV10-1	TRBD1	TRBJ2-7	TGCGCCAGCAGCGGGACAGGGGGATGGAACGAGCAGTACTTC	CASSGTGGWNEQYF
-	TRBV19	-	TRBJ1-6	TGTGCCAGTAGTATAGTTAAGGGTTTGAATTCACCCCTCCACTTT	CASSIVKGLNSPLHF
-	TRBV11-2	-	TRBJ2-3	TGTGCCAGCAGCTTAGCCGGGGAAGATACGCAGTATTTT	CASSLAGEDTQYF
-	TRBV5-1	TRBD1	TRBJ1-5	TGCGCCAGCAGCCGGGGACAGAATCAGCCCCAGCATTTT	CASSRGQNQPQHF
-	TRBV6-4	-	TRBJ2-1	TGTGCCAGCAGTGAAGGGGTGAGCTCCTACAATGAGCAGTTCTTC	CASSEGVSSYNEQFF
once	TRBV2	-	TRBJ1-4	TGTGCCAGCACGGCCTATGAAAAACTGTTTTTT	CASTAYEKLFF
-	TRBV5-1	-	TRBJ2-1	TGCGCCAGCAGCTTGATCCATTATGAAGATGAGCAGTTCTTC	CASSLIHYEDEQFF
-	TRBV27	TRBD1	TRBJ1-2	TGTGCCAGCAGTCCAATGACAGGGGTCCTTTTTGGCTACACCTTC	CASSPMTGVLFGYTF
-	TRBV2	TRBD1	TRBJ2-5	TGTGCCAGCAGTTCGGGACAGGAAGAGACCCAGTACTTC	CASSSGQEETQYF
-	TRBV5-1	-	TRBJ2-2	TGCGCCAGCAGACAGGACGGCGCATTGACCGGGGAGCTGTTTTTT	CASRQDGALTGELFF
once	TRBV6-6	-	TRBJ2-7	TGTGCCAGCAAGAGCTCGCTCTACGAGCAGTACTTC	CASKSSLYEQYF
-	TRBV5-4	TRBD1	TRBJ2-5	TGTGCCAGCAGCTCCGGGACAGGGGACCTTAAAGAGACCCAGTACTTC	CASSSGTGDLKETQYF
-	TRBV7-9	TRBD2	TRBJ2-7	TGTGCCAGCAGCTCTGTGACTAGCGGCCGTTTCTTTGTGCACTTC	CASSSVTSGRFFVHF
-	TRBV10-3	TRBD1	TRBJ1-3	TGTGCCATCAGAGGACAGGGTTATGCTGGAAACACCATATATTTT	CAIRGQGYAGNTIYF
-	TRBV5-1	-	TRBJ1-1	TGCGCCAGCAGCTTGGTGGCGGATTCTGAAGCTTTCTTT	CASSLVADSEAFF
-	TRBV5-1	-	TRBJ1-2	TGCGCCAGCAGCCCGGAGGGGGGTTCCTATGGCTACACCTTC	CASSPEGGSYGYTF
few	TRBV11-2	TRBD1	TRBJ1-1	TGTGCCAGCAGCTCACGGACAGGGCTGGGTGGTGTGTCCACTGAAGCTTTCTTT	CASSSRTGLGGVSTEAFF
-	TRBV25-1	TRBD1	TRBJ2-7	TGTGCCAGCAGAGAGACAGGGGCCTACGAGCAGTACTTC	CASRETGAYEQYF
-	TRBV7-8	-	TRBJ1-1	TGTGCCAGCAGCTTATACGGACGCACTGAAGCTTTCTTT	CASSLYGRTEAFF
-	TRBV11-2	-	TRBJ1-6	TGTGCCAGCAGTCCCGGGACCACTGTTTCACCCCTCCACTTT	CASSPGTTVSPLHF
-	TRBV7-6	-	TRBJ2-3	TGTGCCAGCAGCTTAGAAGCTCCAGATACGCAGTATTTT	CASSLEAPDTQYF
once	TRBV18	-	TRBJ2-7	TGTGCCAGCTCACCACCCGGATACGAGCAGTACTTC	CASSPPGYEQYF
-	TRBV7-2	TRBD2	TRBJ2-5	TGTGCCAGCAGCTCGGTTCGGGGGGAAGAGACCCAGTACTTC	CASSSVRGEETQYF
-	TRBV6-1	TRBD1	TRBJ1-1	TGTGCCAGCAGTCAGGACAGGGGGCTGTTCACTGAAGCTTTCTTT	CASSQDRGLFTEAFF
-	TRBV7-9	-	TRBJ1-1	TGTGCCAGCAACCAATTTAGGGGCACTGAAGCTTTCTTT	CASNQFRGTEAFF
-	TRBV11-3	TRBD2	TRBJ2-7	TGTGCCAGCAGCTTCACCGGGACTAACGCCGCCTACGAGCAGTACTTC	CASSFTGTNAAYEQYF
-	TRBV5-1	TRBD1	TRBJ1-1	TGCGCCAGCAGGGGCGAGGGGGCTGGCGCTGAAGCTTTCTTT	CASRGEGAGAEAFF
-	TRBV6-5	-	TRBJ2-1	TGTGCCAGCAGCAAAACCCGGGGCTCCTACAATGAGCAGTTCTTC	CASSKTRGSYNEQFF
-	TRBV11-3	TRBD2	TRBJ2-1	TGTGCCAGCAGCCTAAGACTAGCGGAGAAAACCGACCTCGAGCAGTTCTTC	CASSLRLAEKTDLEQFF
once	TRBV29-1	-	TRBJ1-3	TGCAGCGCTTACTCTGGAAACACCATATATTTT	CSAYSGNTIYF
few	TRBV2	TRBD1	TRBJ1-2	TGTGCCAGCAGTGTGGAGGGGGCGCCGGGCTACACCTTC	CASSVEGAPGYTF
once	TRBV2	-	TRBJ2-7	TGTGCCAGCTTCGACTCCTACGAGCAGTACTTC	CASFDSYEQYF
-	TRBV5-1	-	TRBJ2-7	TGCGCCAGCAGCTTGGCGGCGGCAACCTACGAGCAGTACTTC	CASSLAAATYEQYF
-	TRBV30	TRBD1	TRBJ1-2	TGTGCCTGGAGAGGGGGCGTGGGGGCGTGGGACTATGGCTACACCTTC	CAWRGGVGAWDYGYTF
-	TRBV7-9	-	TRBJ2-7	TGTGCCAGCAGCACCGGACAGCGCTACGAGCAGTACTTC	CASSTGQRYEQYF
medium-sized	TRBV4-1	-	TRBJ2-3	TGCGCCAGCAGCCAGGCTACAGGGAAAGGGCTTGGGACAGATACGCAGTATTTT	CASSQATGKGLGTDTQYF
-	TRBV7-2	TRBD1	TRBJ1-4	TGTGCCAGCAGTCGTGACAGGGATTCTGAAAAACTGTTTTTT	CASSRDRDSEKLFF
-	TRBV29-1	-	TRBJ2-7	TGCAGCGCCAAATCAGGGGTTGGGTACGAGCAGTACTTC	CSAKSGVGYEQYF
once	TRBV19	TRBD1	TRBJ1-1	TGTGCCAGTAGTAAACGACAGGGGGCTGGACTGGTGAACACTGAAGCTTTCTTT	CASSKRQGAGLVNTEAFF
-	TRBV30	-	TRBJ2-6	TGTGCCTGGAGTTCCGAGCGGGCCAACGTCCTGACTTTC	CAWSSERANVLTF
-	TRBV7-3	TRBD2	TRBJ2-7	TGTGCCAGCAGCTTGGCCGGGGGGGCCGGTTACGAGCAGTACTTC	CASSLAGGAGYEQYF
-	TRBV19	-	TRBJ1-5	TGTGCCAGTAGTATAGGGCCCTCGGGGAATCAGCCCCAGCATTTT	CASSIGPSGNQPQHF
once	TRBV7-2	-	TRBJ2-7	TGTGCCAGCAGCGCCCGCGGGGCCCGACTGGGGGAGCAGTACTTC	CASSARGARLGEQYF
once	TRBV11-1	-	TRBJ2-3	TGTGCCAGCAGCTCTCTGCGAGATACGCAGTATTTT	CASSSLRDTQYF
-	TRBV10-3	-	TRBJ2-5	TGTGCCATCAGTGAGTCGAACCAACGGGACGCTACTAACCAAGAGACCCAGTACTTC	CAISESNQRDATNQETQYF
once	TRBV10-3	-	TRBJ2-5	TGTGCCATCAGGGAGCCTGGGGGCAGCCGGGAGACCCAGTACTTC	CAIREPGGSRETQYF
-	TRBV19	TRBD1	TRBJ1-4	TGTGCCAGTAGTCGCCGGACAGGGGCAACTAATGAAAAACTGCTTTTT	CASSRRTGATNEKLLF
-	TRBV4-3	TRBD2	TRBJ2-3	TGCGCCAGCAGCCATAGCGGGGGGGATCCGGCAGATACGCAGTATTTT	CASSHSGGDPADTQYF
-	TRBV7-3	TRBD2	TRBJ2-1	TGTGCCAGCAGCTTAACAGGTAGCGGGGACTACAATGAGCAGTTCTTC	CASSLTGSGDYNEQFF
-	TRBV7-2	-	TRBJ2-2	TGTGCCAGCATTGGGACGCGGGACACCGGGGAGCTGTTTTTT	CASIGTRDTGELFF
-	TRBV29-1	TRBD1	TRBJ1-5	TGCAGCGTCGCCTCAGGGGGGGATCAGCCCCAGCATTTT	CSVASGGDQPQHF